These 18 T cell receptor beta chains share one sample of origin, sequenced in a study. TCRdb re-analysed the reads in MiXCR, keeping a single row per CDR3 protein. The repertoire holds approximately 3,500 distinct CDR3 sequences, with about 9% as singletons. Sequences were obtained from CD4+ T cells from synovial fluid. The receptors shown here come from a human donor with rheumatoid arthritis.

This clonotype rates as medium-sized. This sequence joins TRBV7-9 and TRBJ2-5; D is perhaps TRBD2 (5 bases). Trimming stripped 5 bases from V and 7 bases from J, with 14 bases between. The CDR3 spans 13 residues. The V gene's germline CDR1 is SEHNR and CDR2 FQNEAQ (reference sequence). DNA for the CDR3: TGTGCCAGCAGCCCCCGGACCGCGGGGACCCAGTACTTC. It yields the protein CASSPRTAGTQYF.

With respect to this clonotype: Because it lacks the conserved phenylalanine or tryptophan at the end, this CDR3 is likely a read error. The rearrangement uses TRBV20-1 and TRBJ2-7, with TRBD2 matching 7 bases. The CDR3 has 15 residues. Unmatched junction bases numbered 10, after V lost 0 bases and J lost 5 bases. Germline V gene sequence: CDR1 DFQATT, CDR2 SNEGSKA (reference sequence). CDR3 protein: CSAREGGTSGDEQYG. The CDR3 region has the DNA TGCAGTGCTAGAGAGGGAGGGACGAGCGGAGACGAGCAGTACGGC.

This clonotype has a count of ten or more. V and J are TRBV28 and TRBJ1-5; D is undetermined. This CDR3 region has 12 residues. Trimming stripped 7 bases from V and 2 bases from J, with 6 bases between. The germline CDR1 and CDR2 sequences are MDHEN and SYDVKM. The CDR3 DNA reads TGTGCCAGCAAGGTCGGCAATCAGCCCCAGCATTTT. This sequence encodes CASKVGNQPQHF.

The chain employs TRBV7-2 and TRBJ1-5, with a possible D match to TRBD1 (6 bases). The V and J ends lost 7 bases and 11 bases respectively, with 24 bases between them. This CDR3 is built from 15 residues. Germline CDR1 reads SGHTA; CDR2 reads FQGNSA. The CDR3 DNA is TGTGCCAGCACCCTATCCCCAGGGGCCTCGGAGGCCCAGCATTTT. Amino acid sequence: CASTLSPGASEAQHF.

By its share, this clonotype is medium-sized. This CDR3 reads CSARGFRQADTEAFF. The CDR3 DNA follows: TGCAGTGCTAGGGGCTTCCGGCAGGCGGACACTGAAGCTTTCTTT. J is TRBJ1-1 and V is TRBV20-1, with D hard to call. Germline V CDR1 and CDR2: DFQATT, SNEGSKA (reference sequence). CDR3 length equals 15 residues. The V end was cut by 3 bases, the J end by 3 bases, with 17 bases between.

This clonotype ranks as medium-sized. This chain links TRBV4-2 with TRBJ2-7, with D uncertain. With 1 base removed from V and 0 bases from J, the gap between germline ends came to 10 bases. Germline CDR1 reads LGHNA; CDR2 reads YNFKEQ. There are 15 residues in the CDR3. The CDR3 DNA follows: TGTGCCAGCAGCCAAGCGGCCGGAAACTCCTACGAGCAGTACTTC. It codes for CASSQAAGNSYEQYF.

This clonotype has at least ten counts. The J gene is TRBJ2-7, the V gene TRBV4-1, with TRBD2 matching 11 bases. J gave up 3 bases and V 1 base, and 8 bases lay outside the gene matches. Germline CDR1 reads MGHRA; CDR2 reads YSYEKL. The CDR3 is made up of 17 amino acids. The CDR3 DNA reads as TGCGCCAGCAGCCAAGTAACGGTGACTAGCGGGATCTACGAGCAGTACTTC. Translation gives CASSQVTVTSGIYEQYF.

The chain joins TRBV20-1 to TRBJ1-6; maybe TRBD1 (5 bases). CDR1 and CDR2 (germline): DFQATT, SNEGSKA (reference sequence). Trimming removed 6 bases from V and 8 bases from J, with 20 bases in between. The CDR3 runs to 15 residues. CDR3 in amino acids: CSAPEGSPGDSPLHF. The CDR3 DNA follows: TGCAGTGCCCCGGAGGGGTCCCCGGGGGATTCACCCCTCCACTTT.

CDR3 in amino acids: CASSEGQGNQPQHF. In DNA, the CDR3 is TGTGCCAGCAGTGAAGGACAGGGGAATCAGCCCCAGCATTTT. This sequence joins TRBV2 and TRBJ1-5; 8 nucleotides match TRBD1. CDR1 and CDR2 from the germline V gene are SNHLY and FYNNEI. With 1 base clipped from V and 4 bases from J, the junction kept 0 bases outside the gene matches. This CDR3 contains 14 residues. The full variable domain, rest sourced from reference TRBV2 and TRBJ1-5, is EPEVTQTPSHQVTQMGQEVILRCVPISNHLYFYWYRQILGQKVEFLVSFYNNEISEKSEIFDDQFSVERPDGSNFTLKIRSTKLEDSAMYFCASSEGQGNQPQHFGDGTRLSIL.

This clonotype occurred a few times. V gene TRBV5-6 combines with J gene TRBJ1-2; weak D call: TRBD1 (6 bases). CDR1 and CDR2 (germline): SGHDT, YYEEEE. The CDR3 runs to 15 residues. The ends were cut back, 4 bases at V and 5 bases at J, with 18 bases in the middle. The chain's CDR3 is CASSPVGGGVYGYTF. CDR3 bases: TGTGCCAGCAGCCCCGTCGGGGGCGGGGTATATGGCTACACCTTC.

This clonotype was recorded a few times. The chain combines TRBV20-1 with TRBJ2-3; 7 nucleotides match TRBD2. This CDR3 has 16 residues. Per germline, CDR1 DFQATT and CDR2 SNEGSKA (reference sequence). J was trimmed by 2 bases and V by 4 bases; bases with no gene match: 12. The CDR3 loop is CSATPRGAGDTDTQYF. CDR3 bases: TGCAGTGCTACTCCTCGAGGGGCGGGAGACACAGATACGCAGTATTTT.

This clonotype rates as medium-sized. CDR3 in DNA: TGTGCCAGCAGCTTAACGGCTAGCATCAATGAGCAGTTCTTC. Translation: CASSLTASINEQFF. V is TRBV7-3 and J is TRBJ2-1, with D possibly matching TRBD2 (5 bases). CDR3 length: 14 amino acids. Germline CDR1 SGHTA, CDR2 FQGTGA. V lost 0 bases, J lost 6 bases, and 9 bases lay in between.

By proportion, this clonotype is large. The CDR3 protein is CASSQDQLSRYNEQFF. In nucleotides, the CDR3 is TGTGCCAGCAGCCAAGATCAGCTTAGCAGGTACAATGAGCAGTTCTTC. V gene TRBV14 combines with J gene TRBJ2-1; no clear D. Germline assignment: CDR1 SGHDN and CDR2 FVKESK. The CDR3 spans 16 residues. Trimming took off 0 bases at V and 4 bases at J, with 13 bases between the two ends.

Within the sample, this clonotype is medium-sized. This chain joins TRBV20-1 and TRBJ2-5; 10 bases are shared with TRBD2. This CDR3 region has 15 residues. Germline V gene lookup returns CDR1 DFQATT and CDR2 SNEGSKA (reference sequence). V lost 3 bases and J lost 6; bases outside the gene matches: 10. The CDR3 spells CSASPPSGRAKTQYF. The CDR3 DNA follows: TGCAGTGCTAGTCCGCCCAGCGGGAGGGCAAAGACCCAGTACTTC.

Only a few counts were recorded for this clonotype. This chain links TRBV7-3 with TRBJ2-5, with 10 nucleotides matching TRBD2. J gave up 5 bases and V 6 bases, and 3 bases lay outside the gene matches. CDR3 length equals 13 residues. Looked up from germline, CDR1 is SGHTA and CDR2 is FQGTGA. DNA for the CDR3: TGTGCCAGCAGTCTAGCGGGAGATGAGACCCAGTACTTC. Translation gives CASSLAGDETQYF.

The chain uses TRBV10-3 and TRBJ2-7, with 10 bases that match TRBD1. Per germline, CDR1 ENHRY and CDR2 SYGVKD. V dropped 5 bases and J dropped 4; count of bases not matched to a gene: 5. The CDR3 is 14 amino acids. CDR3 protein: CAISPGQGQYEQYF. For the CDR3, the DNA is TGTGCCATCAGTCCGGGACAGGGGCAATACGAGCAGTACTTC.

By frequency in the sample, this clonotype is medium-sized (0.01 to 0.1%). This chain's CDR3 is CSARRTGDEKLFF. Here the CDR3 DNA reads TGCAGTGCTAGGAGGACAGGGGATGAAAAACTGTTTTTT. The chain joins TRBV20-1 to TRBJ1-4; TRBD1 matches at 9 bases. Germline lookup yields CDR1 DFQATT and CDR2 SNEGSKA (reference sequence). The CDR3 runs 13 residues. V shed 3 bases, J shed 6 bases, and the junction held 2 bases outside the gene matches.

The chain uses TRBV4-2 and TRBJ2-2; D assignment may be TRBD1 or TRBD2 (6 bases each). The V end lost 0 bases, the J end lost 5 bases, and 16 bases lay between the germline ends. Germline V gives CDR1 LGHNA, CDR2 YNFKEQ. There are 17 residues in the CDR3. This CDR3 is CASSQDRQGRETGELFF. The CDR3 DNA reads TGTGCCAGCAGCCAAGATCGTCAGGGGCGGGAAACCGGGGAGCTGTTTTTT.